This T cell receptor (beta chain) was retrieved from a study of cytomegalovirus exposure and HLA in healthy donors. The study's findings and limits: Cytomegalovirus-associated status was assigned to about 160 TCR beta chains. No immune exposure information besides CMV serostatus was available.

This clone appeared a few times. The antigen is undetermined. Each of the donors was a healthy bone marrow donor. PCR primers comprised 60 Vbeta and 13 Jbeta primers. Profiling relied on immunoSEQ multiplex PCR, and the TCRdb table lists in-frame clones only, not all of them. Altogether around 200,000 clones are present, more than 70% being singletons, with the ten largest covering more than 4%. The specimen sequenced was PBMCs. The TCR comes from a man aged 25 to 40 in good health and CMV-seropositive.

The DNA for the CDR3 is TGTGCCAGCAGCTACACCCTTTTTGGGCTAGCGGGAGGGGCCGGGGAGCTGTTTTTT. This encodes CASSYTLFGLAGGAGELFF. The V gene is TRBV5-4, the J gene TRBJ2-2, with 12 bases fitting TRBD2. The CDR3 is 19 amino acids. Germline CDR1 is SGHNT and CDR2 is YYREEE (reference sequence). The V and J ends lost 3 bases and 6 bases, in that order; junction bases with no gene match: 15.